Listed here are 10 T cell receptor beta chains from one sample, sequenced in a study of T cells in localized non-small cell lung cancer. The table came from immunoSEQ multiplex PCR; TCRdb's copy has only in-frame clones and leaves some out. Here the sample spans tens of thousands of clones, about nine tenths being singletons. The sample consisted of PBMCs, taken before any cancer treatment. The source is a man aged 35-69 years with stage II squamous cell lung carcinoma.

The rearrangement uses TRBV5-6 and TRBJ2-7, with D maybe TRBD2 (5 bases). The CDR3 is 11 amino acids. V lost 4 bases to trimming and J lost 5 bases, with 7 bases between them. CDR1 SGHDT and CDR2 YYEEEE come from the germline V gene. CDR3 sequence: CASSLGDEQYF. In nucleotides, the CDR3 is TGTGCCAGCAGCCTCGGGGACGAGCAGTACTTC.

This clone rates as large. The genes are TRBV27 and TRBJ1-5, with TRBD1 as a possible D gene (5 bases). CDR3 length: 13 amino acids. The germline CDR1 and CDR2 sequences are MNHEY and SMNVEV (reference sequence). Between the trimmed V and J ends, which lost 6 bases and 2 bases, there was a span of 8 bases. The CDR3 loop reads CASRAGGNQPQHF. CDR3 DNA sequence: TGTGCCAGCAGAGCGGGGGGCAATCAGCCCCAGCATTTT.

J is TRBJ2-3 and V is TRBV7-3; tentatively, D is TRBD1 (5 bases). Germline V gene sequence: CDR1 SGHTA, CDR2 FQGTGA. V was clipped by 3 bases and J by 2 bases, with 9 bases between them. The CDR3 covers 14 residues. CDR3 sequence reads: CASSFDSFTDTQYF. CDR3 in DNA: TGTGCCAGCAGCTTCGACAGTTTCACAGATACGCAGTATTTT. Full variable domain (outside the CDR3, taken from reference TRBV7-3 and TRBJ2-3): GAGVSQTPSNKVTEKGKYVELRCDPISGHTALYWYRQSLGQGPEFLIYFQGTGAADDSGLPNDRFFAVRPEGSVSTLKIQRTERGDSAVYLCASSFDSFTDTQYFGPGTRLTVL.

This chain uses TRBV5-1 with TRBJ2-1, with 14 positions matching TRBD2. V was clipped by 4 bases and J by 7 bases; unmatched bases: 7. The CDR3 length is 16 residues. Per germline, CDR1 SGHRS and CDR2 YFSETQ. The DNA of the CDR3 is TGCGCCAGCAGCCAAGCCGGGACTAGCGGGAGAAATGAGCAGTTCTTC. Its translation: CASSQAGTSGRNEQFF.

The chain couples TRBV7-3 to TRBJ2-3; TRBD2 might be the D (7 bases). The CDR3 is 16 residues long. From germline, CDR1 is SGHTA and CDR2 FQGTGA. With 2 bases removed from V and 2 bases from J, the gap between germline ends came to 14 bases. CDR3 protein: CASSLRSGTYTDTQYF. CDR3 DNA sequence: TGTGCCAGCAGCTTACGCAGCGGGACATACACAGATACGCAGTATTTT.

The chain carries TRBV11-3 and TRBJ2-1; 9 bases align to TRBD1. Germline loops: CDR1 SGHNT, CDR2 YENEEA. Trimming cost V 5 bases and J 3 bases; bases outside gene matches: 8. The CDR3 sequence is 16 residues long. The CDR3 is CASSELGQGYYNEQFF. The DNA for the CDR3 is TGTGCCAGCAGCGAACTGGGACAGGGCTACTACAATGAGCAGTTCTTC. Full variable domain (outside the CDR3, taken from reference TRBV11-3 and TRBJ2-1): EAGVVQSPRYKIIEKKQPVAFWCNPISGHNTLYWYLQNLGQGPELLIRYENEEAVDDSQLPKDRFSAERLKGVDSTLKIQPAELGDSAVYLCASSELGQGYYNEQFFGPGTRLTVL.

The rearrangement uses TRBV18 and TRBJ2-5, with D unclear. In germline, CDR1 is KGHSH, CDR2 LQKENI. Between the trimmed V and J ends, which lost 5 bases and 2 bases, there was a span of 15 bases. The CDR3 is 15 amino acids. CDR3 sequence reads: CASSTNRGEQETQYF. CDR3 bases: TGTGCCAGCTCAACGAATCGCGGAGAGCAAGAGACCCAGTACTTC.

The gene calls are TRBV2 and TRBJ1-5; a weak D match, TRBD1 (5 bases). CDR1 is SNHLY and CDR2 is FYNNEI in the germline V gene. Trimming removed 6 bases from V and 6 bases from J, with 12 bases in between. This CDR3 is built from 13 residues. The CDR3 protein is CASRAQVSQPQHF. As DNA, the CDR3 is TGTGCCAGCAGGGCACAGGTATCTCAGCCCCAGCATTTT.

The chain carries TRBV27 and TRBJ1-6; possible D gene TRBD1, 5 bases. V was trimmed by 3 bases and J by 10 bases, leaving 16 bases between them. The CDR3 totals 15 residues. CDR1 and CDR2 (germline): MNHEY, SMNVEV (reference sequence). For the CDR3, the DNA is TGTGCCAGCAGTTTCGGTTGGGGGGATGTGTCACCCCTCCACTTT. It encodes CASSFGWGDVSPLHF.

This sequence joins TRBV6-5 and TRBJ2-1; D is perhaps TRBD2 (7 bases). CDR1 and CDR2 from the germline V gene are MNHEY and SVGAGI. The CDR3 is 16 residues long. V was clipped by 2 bases and J by 0 bases, with 11 bases between them. This chain's CDR3 is CASSYSGTSSYNEQFF. CDR3 in DNA: TGTGCCAGCAGTTACAGCGGGACAAGCTCCTACAATGAGCAGTTCTTC.